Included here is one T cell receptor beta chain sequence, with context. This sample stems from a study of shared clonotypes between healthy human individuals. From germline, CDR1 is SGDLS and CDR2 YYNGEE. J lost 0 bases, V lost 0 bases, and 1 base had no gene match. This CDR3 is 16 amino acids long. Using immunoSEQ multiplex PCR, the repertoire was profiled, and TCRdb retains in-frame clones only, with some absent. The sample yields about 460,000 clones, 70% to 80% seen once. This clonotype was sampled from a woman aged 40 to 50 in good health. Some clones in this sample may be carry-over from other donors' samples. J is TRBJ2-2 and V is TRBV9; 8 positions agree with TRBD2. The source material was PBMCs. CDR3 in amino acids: CASSVAGGPNTGELFF. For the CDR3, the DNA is TGTGCCAGCAGCGTAGCGGGAGGGCCGAACACCGGGGAGCTGTTTTTT.